These 18 T cell receptor beta chains came from one sample sequenced in a study of blood T cell repertoires in COVID-19. TCRdb keeps only in-frame clones here, not all; method: immunoSEQ multiplex PCR. This sample carries about 100,000 clones, approximately 92% of them seen once, and the ten largest clones take 5.7%. The sequenced sample was peripheral blood. The receptor source for this set is a man aged 45-60 years with active COVID-19.

Of note for this clone: Other DNA sequences within the sample encode an identical CDR3. J is TRBJ1-1 and V is TRBV7-3, with no clear D. The CDR3 consists of 13 residues. From germline, CDR1 is SGHTA and CDR2 FQGTGA. V dropped 3 bases and J dropped 1 base, with 6 bases sitting between them. The CDR3 DNA sequence: TGTGCCAGCAGCTTGACGGGGAACACTGAAGCTTTCTTT. It translates to CASSLTGNTEAFF.

This clone was seen only once. The rearrangement joins TRBV3-1 (or the pseudogene TRBV3-2) to TRBJ1-1, with D uncertain. Germline V gene lookup returns CDR1 LGHDT and CDR2 YNNKEL (reference sequence). The CDR3 is 16 residues long. V lost 5 bases, J lost 0 bases, and 16 bases lay in between. CDR3 DNA: TGTGCCAGCAGCTCCACCGGAGGACTCCTGAACACTGAAGCTTTCTTT. Translating it yields CASSSTGGLLNTEAFF.

The chain combines TRBV28 with TRBJ2-1; 9 positions match TRBD2. The length of the CDR3 is 15 residues. Germline loops: CDR1 MDHEN, CDR2 SYDVKM. The junction had 12 bases not matched to a gene; V was cut back by 6 bases and J by 9 bases. CDR3 protein: CASRPVAGESSEQFF. CDR3 DNA: TGTGCCAGCAGGCCTGTAGCGGGAGAAAGTAGTGAGCAGTTCTTC.

The chain links TRBV2 to TRBJ1-3; possibly TRBD1 for D (5 bases). The CDR3 extends over 13 amino acids. The germline V and J ends were trimmed by 6 bases and 3 bases, with 9 bases remaining between them. Germline V gene data show CDR1 as SNHLY and CDR2 as FYNNEI. CDR3 in amino acids: CASREGRGNTIYF. CDR3 coding DNA: TGTGCCAGCAGGGAGGGACGTGGAAACACCATATATTTT.

The CDR3 reads CASPPREQGKDNEQFF. The CDR3 DNA reads TGTGCCAGCCCCCCAAGGGAACAGGGAAAAGACAATGAGCAGTTCTTC. The chain joins TRBV28 to TRBJ2-1; D is possibly TRBD1 (6 bases). Germline loops: CDR1 MDHEN, CDR2 SYDVKM. The CDR3 length is 16 residues. The V end lost 8 bases, the J end lost 5 bases, and 22 bases lay between the germline ends.

The chain is built from TRBV7-9 and TRBJ1-2, with TRBD1 matching over 11 bases. This CDR3 region has 18 residues. J was trimmed by 0 bases and V by 5 bases; bases with no gene match: 11. Per the germline V gene, CDR1 is SEHNR and CDR2 is FQNEAQ (reference sequence). The CDR3 DNA is TGTGCCAGCAGCGTTACCCGGGACAGGGGGTCTCCTAACTATGGCTACACCTTC. Its translation is CASSVTRDRGSPNYGYTF.

The V and J genes are TRBV7-7 and TRBJ2-2, with D possibly being TRBD2 (6 bases). Germline CDR1 and CDR2: SSHAT and FNYEAQ (reference sequence). The CDR3 contains 14 residues. Trimming took 1 base from V and 7 from J, leaving 10 bases between them. In DNA form, the CDR3 reads TGTGCCAGCAGCTTAGGGGGGGTCGGCGGGGAGCTGTTTTTT. Its protein is CASSLGGVGGELFF.

V gene TRBV5-6 combines with J gene TRBJ2-7; 8 bases fit TRBD1. Per the germline V gene, CDR1 is SGHDT and CDR2 is YYEEEE. V shed 5 bases, J shed 7 bases, and the junction held 8 bases outside the gene matches. This CDR3 is 13 amino acids long. The CDR3 DNA reads as TGTGCCAGCAGAGGGCAGGGGGCGAGAGAGCAGTACTTC. Amino acid sequence: CASRGQGAREQYF.

The rearrangement uses TRBV14 and TRBJ1-1; D remains unclear. The CDR3 spans 12 residues. Trimming pared 3 bases from V and 7 bases from J, leaving 9 bases between. From germline, CDR1 is SGHDN and CDR2 FVKESK. The CDR3 is CASSHEALEAFF. The CDR3 nucleotides are TGTGCCAGCAGCCATGAAGCGCTTGAAGCTTTCTTT.

V is TRBV5-1 and J is TRBJ2-3; tentative D call: TRBD2 (6 bases). The V end was cut by 2 bases, the J end by 4 bases, with 11 bases between. CDR1 and CDR2 (germline): SGHRS, YFSETQ. The CDR3 sequence is 14 residues long. The CDR3 nucleotides read TGCGCCAGCAGCTTTACGACTAGTTCAGATACGCAGTATTTT. As protein: CASSFTTSSDTQYF.

The chain links TRBV4-1 to TRBJ2-1; 10 nucleotides agree with TRBD1. The CDR3 loop spans 16 amino acids. Germline CDR1 and CDR2: MGHRA and YSYEKL. V shed 0 bases, J shed 6 bases, and the junction held 5 bases outside the gene matches. DNA of the CDR3: TGCGCCAGCAGCCAAGAAAGGGGACAGGGGTTCAATGAGCAGTTCTTC. Its protein product is CASSQERGQGFNEQFF.

This sequence joins TRBV5-1 and TRBJ2-1; D remains unclear. This CDR3 has 12 residues. Germline loops: CDR1 SGHRS, CDR2 YFSETQ. With 2 bases removed from V and 7 bases from J, the gap between germline ends came to 7 bases. The CDR3 loop reads CASSLSQNEQFF. CDR3 in DNA: TGCGCCAGCAGCTTATCACAGAATGAGCAGTTCTTC.

The chain recombines TRBV9 with TRBJ2-2, with TRBD2 matching over 10 bases. The V and J ends lost 0 bases and 5 bases, in that order; junction bases with no gene match: 4. The CDR3 is 16 residues long. Germline CDR1 is SGDLS and CDR2 is YYNGEE. The CDR3 here is CASSVEAGGRTGELFF. CDR3 bases: TGTGCCAGCAGCGTAGAAGCGGGAGGGAGGACCGGGGAGCTGTTTTTT.

The CDR3 coding sequence is TGTGCCAGCAGCGCTCCGGGACAGGGAACCTACGAGCAGTACTTC. Translated: CASSAPGQGTYEQYF. The chain combines TRBV5-8 with TRBJ2-7, with TRBD1 identical over 9 bases. CDR3 length equals 15 residues. After removal of 4 bases from V and 2 bases from J, the junction contained 7 bases not matched to a gene. The germline V gene encodes CDR1 SGHTS and CDR2 YDEGEE.

The rearrangement links TRBV30 to TRBJ2-3; D is unresolved. The CDR3 covers 11 residues. Per the germline V gene, CDR1 is GTSNPN and CDR2 is SVGIG (reference sequence). Trimming took off 4 bases at V and 8 bases at J, with 10 bases between the two ends. The CDR3 bases are TGTGCCTGGAATAACCAGGTTACGCAGTATTTT. Translating it yields CAWNNQVTQYF.

This clone was picked up a small number of times. CDR3 bases: TGTGCCAGCAGTTTCCCAGGGGTAAGCAATCAGCCCCAGCATTTT. Translating gives CASSFPGVSNQPQHF. This chain joins TRBV28 and TRBJ1-5, with D perhaps TRBD1 (6 bases). The CDR3 runs 15 residues. The germline gives CDR1 MDHEN, CDR2 SYDVKM. With 3 bases removed from V and 1 base from J, the gap between germline ends came to 10 bases.

This clone was observed a single time. The chain combines TRBV3-1 (or the pseudogene TRBV3-2) with TRBJ2-7; TRBD2 matches 9 bases. The CDR3 length is 14 residues. Germline V gene sequence: CDR1 LGHDT, CDR2 YNNKEL (reference sequence). The ends lost 4 bases at V and 0 bases at J; junction bases unmatched: 1. The CDR3 sequence: CASSPGLASYEQYF. The CDR3 region has the DNA TGTGCCAGCAGCCCGGGACTAGCCTCCTACGAGCAGTACTTC.

The J gene is TRBJ1-1, the V gene TRBV25-1; the match to TRBD1 covers 10 bases. CDR3 size: 14 residues. J gave up 5 bases and V 6 bases, and 6 bases lay outside the gene matches. The germline V gene encodes CDR1 MGHDK and CDR2 SYGVNS. CDR3 in DNA: TGTGCCAGCAGCCGACAGGGGGCCGATACTGAAGCTTTCTTT. Amino acids: CASSRQGADTEAFF.